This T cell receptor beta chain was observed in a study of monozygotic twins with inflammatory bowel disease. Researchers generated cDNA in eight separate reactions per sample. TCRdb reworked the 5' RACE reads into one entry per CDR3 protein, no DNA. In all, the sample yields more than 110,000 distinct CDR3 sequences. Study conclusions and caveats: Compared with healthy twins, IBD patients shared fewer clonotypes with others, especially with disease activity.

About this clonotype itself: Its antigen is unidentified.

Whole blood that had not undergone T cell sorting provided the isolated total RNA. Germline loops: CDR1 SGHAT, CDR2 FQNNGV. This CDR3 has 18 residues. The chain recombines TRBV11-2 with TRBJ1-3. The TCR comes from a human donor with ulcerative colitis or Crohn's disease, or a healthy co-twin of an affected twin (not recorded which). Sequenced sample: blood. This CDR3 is CASSLKFWTESSGNTIYF.